Each of the 18 T cell receptor beta chains below was sequenced from the same sample in a study of vaccination effects on CD4 cells after COVID-19 (dated by TCRdb to between 2021 and 2023). The method behind the library was the immunoSEQ multiplex PCR assay. Entries here come from immuneACCESS through TCRdb and include only in-frame sequences with V and J called. Some clones fail to appear in such tables; in the studies checked, an unresolved V gene covers under half of the shortfall, and the cause of the remainder is unknown. The sample table shows some 40,000 clones, and 82% are seen once. The top ten clones comprise roughly 1.9% of the sample. Their antigen targets remain unknown. In the ViraFEST assay, PBMC were stimulated with viral peptide pools, and TCR sequencing was then used to find antigen-specific CD4+ T cell clonotypes based on their expansion. After less than 13 days of culture, CD4+ T cells were isolated with the EasySep CD4+ T cell isolation kit. Each participant got two doses of an mRNA SARS-CoV-2 vaccine, either BNT162b2 or mRNA-1273.

The input for sequencing was CD4+ T cells from PBMCs cultured with HCoV-NL63 spike peptides, taken after COVID-19 vaccination. Per the publication, the cell subset or site label means: HCoV-NL63 spike overlapping peptide pool stimulation. Receptor source: a human donor who received a COVID-19 vaccine. Some clones in this sample may be carry-over from other donors' samples.

The J gene is TRBJ1-4, the V gene TRBV5-1, with 7 bases identical to TRBD1. The germline gives CDR1 SGHRS, CDR2 YFSETQ. Losses at the gene ends were 4 bases for V and 10 bases for J; bases not matched to a gene: 7. The length of the CDR3 is 13 residues. Here the CDR3 reads CASSHGQEGKLFF. CDR3 bases: TGCGCCAGCAGCCACGGACAGGAGGGAAAACTGTTTTTT. Drawing the rest from reference TRBV5-1 and TRBJ1-4, the complete variable domain is KAGVTQTPRYLIKTRGQQVTLSCSPISGHRSVSWYQQTPGQGLQFLFEYFSETQRNKGNFPGRFSGRQFSNSRSEMNVSTLELGDSALYLCASSHGQEGKLFFGSGTQLSVL.

The genes are TRBV5-1 and TRBJ2-5; 10 bases are shared with TRBD2. V shed 0 bases, J shed 2 bases, and the junction held 4 bases outside the gene matches. The germline V gene has CDR1 SGHRS and CDR2 YFSETQ. The CDR3 totals 16 residues. The CDR3 DNA reads as TGCGCCAGCAGCTTGGGTAGCGGGGGGCTTCAAGAGACCCAGTACTTC. Its protein is CASSLGSGGLQETQYF. The complete variable domain, with remaining parts taken from reference TRBV5-1 and TRBJ2-5, reads KAGVTQTPRYLIKTRGQQVTLSCSPISGHRSVSWYQQTPGQGLQFLFEYFSETQRNKGNFPGRFSGRQFSNSRSEMNVSTLELGDSALYLCASSLGSGGLQETQYFGPGTRLLVL.

The chain employs TRBV24-1 and TRBJ1-2; D may be TRBD1 (6 bases). Germline V gene data show CDR1 as KGHDR and CDR2 as SFDVKD. The CDR3 totals 14 residues. Trimming removed 2 bases at V and 8 bases at J, with 14 bases between. The CDR3 DNA reads TGTGCCACCAGTGATTCACAGGGTCGACAAGGCTACACCTTC. Its protein product is CATSDSQGRQGYTF.

The chain joins TRBV30 to TRBJ1-2, with D maybe TRBD1 (6 bases). V shed 2 bases and J shed 4 bases, with 8 bases lying between them. The CDR3 runs 12 residues. Germline CDR1 is GTSNPN and CDR2 is SVGIG (reference sequence). CDR3 nucleotide sequence: TGTGCCTGGAGTTTAGGGGGCTATGGCTACACCTTC. It encodes CAWSLGGYGYTF.

The genes are TRBV6-1 and TRBJ1-1; 9 bases line up with TRBD1. The CDR3 is 14 residues long. The V gene's germline CDR1 is MNHNS and CDR2 SASEGT. J gave up 3 bases and V 10 bases, and 9 bases lay outside the gene matches. This CDR3 is CATGQGAGDTEAFF. The CDR3 nucleotides are TGTGCCACGGGACAGGGTGCTGGGGACACTGAAGCTTTCTTT.

J is TRBJ1-1 and V is TRBV19; no clear D. V dropped 3 bases and J dropped 5 bases, with 13 bases sitting between them. There are 14 residues in the CDR3. CDR1 is LNHDA and CDR2 is SQIVND in the germline V gene (reference sequence). CDR3 sequence reads: CASSITLGVTEAFF. In DNA form, the CDR3 reads TGTGCCAGTAGTATCACCCTCGGGGTAACTGAAGCTTTCTTT.

This clone was picked up one time. The chain uses TRBV24-1 and TRBJ2-2, with 10 bases identical to TRBD1. There are 16 residues in the CDR3. In germline, CDR1 is KGHDR, CDR2 SFDVKD. J was trimmed by 4 bases and V by 1 base; bases with no gene match: 2. CDR3 nucleotide sequence: TGTGCCACCAGTGATTTTAGGACAGGGGGCACCGGGGAGCTGTTTTTT. This encodes CATSDFRTGGTGELFF.

The chain is built from TRBV24-1 and TRBJ1-5, with D tentatively TRBD1 (5 bases). The V gene lost 2 bases and the J gene lost 4 bases, with 17 bases spanning the gap. CDR1 and CDR2 from the germline V gene are KGHDR and SFDVKD. CDR3 length: 17 amino acids. The CDR3 DNA reads TGTGCCACCAGTGATTCGGGAGGGGCAGGGAGGAATCAGCCCCAGCATTTT. It is translated as CATSDSGGAGRNQPQHF.

This clone has only a few counts. The gene calls are TRBV6-5 and TRBJ1-5; 7 bases map to TRBD1. The V and J ends lost 0 bases and 4 bases, in that order; junction bases with no gene match: 3. The CDR3 loop spans 15 amino acids. Germline V gene lookup returns CDR1 MNHEY and CDR2 SVGAGI. CDR3 DNA sequence: TGTGCCAGCAGTTACTCGAGACAGGGAAATCAGCCCCAGCATTTT. As protein: CASSYSRQGNQPQHF.

This chain joins TRBV21-1 and TRBJ2-7; TRBD1, the table's D call, lacks a check against the DNA. TRBV21-1 is recorded as a pseudogene. This CDR3 has 16 amino acids. The CDR3 sequence is CASSKGASLPYYEQYV. CDR3 DNA: TGTGCCAGCAGCAAGGGGGCTAGCCTACCCTACTACGAGCAGTACGTC.

The V and J genes are TRBV30 and TRBJ1-4; TRBD1 matches at 7 bases. This CDR3 contains 14 residues. The junction had 10 bases not matched to a gene; V was cut back by 5 bases and J by 7 bases. CDR1 is GTSNPN, CDR2 SVGIG, per germline (reference sequence). CDR3 sequence: CAWGFDRASEKLFF. CDR3 bases: TGTGCCTGGGGGTTCGACAGGGCGAGTGAAAAACTGTTTTTT.

V and J are TRBV5-1 and TRBJ1-1; the match to TRBD1 covers 8 bases. There are 16 residues in the CDR3. The germline CDR1 and CDR2 sequences are SGHRS and YFSETQ. The junction had 9 bases not matched to a gene; V was cut back by 0 bases and J by 5 bases. The CDR3 sequence: CASSLAQTGATTEAFF. Here the CDR3 DNA reads TGCGCCAGCAGCTTGGCCCAGACAGGGGCGACAACTGAAGCTTTCTTT.

The V call is TRBV7-9, the J call TRBJ1-6; 10 bases are shared with TRBD1. The CDR3 is 15 residues long. Trimming removed 2 bases from V and 6 bases from J; junction bases left unmatched: 1. Germline V gene sequence: CDR1 SEHNR, CDR2 FQNEAQ (reference sequence). The CDR3 spells CASSLRDRGNSPLHF. The CDR3 bases are TGTGCCAGCAGCTTACGGGACAGGGGTAATTCACCCCTCCACTTT.

The CDR3: CASSLASRRYSPLHF. CDR3 sequence (DNA): TGCGCCAGCAGCTTGGCCAGTAGAAGGTATTCACCCCTCCACTTT. J is TRBJ1-6 and V is TRBV5-1, with D hard to call. Trimming removed 0 bases from V and 8 bases from J, with 12 bases in between. Per the germline V gene, CDR1 is SGHRS and CDR2 is YFSETQ. The CDR3 is 15 residues long.

This sequence joins TRBV24-1 and TRBJ1-2; the D gene is possibly TRBD1 (5 bases). Germline V gene data show CDR1 as KGHDR and CDR2 as SFDVKD. Trimming left V 8 bases short and J 6 bases short, with 18 bases between. This CDR3 has 14 amino acids. The CDR3 spells CATIRSGTQDGYTF. CDR3 sequence (DNA): TGTGCCACCATTCGGTCTGGGACTCAGGATGGCTACACCTTC.

The V and J genes are TRBV7-3 and TRBJ2-2, with D hard to call. There are 13 residues in the CDR3. The germline V gene has CDR1 SGHTA and CDR2 FQGTGA. V lost 5 bases and J lost 7, with 11 bases in between. The CDR3 region is CASSANPSGELFF. CDR3 in DNA: TGTGCCAGCAGCGCTAACCCGAGCGGGGAGCTGTTTTTT.

This chain uses TRBV9 with TRBJ1-5; TRBD1 agrees at 12 bases. The germline V gene encodes CDR1 SGDLS and CDR2 YYNGEE. The CDR3 is 17 amino acids. The J segment lost 7 bases and the V segment lost 3 bases, leaving 11 bases of the junction unmatched. The CDR3 DNA is TGTGCCAGCAGCGCGGGACAGGGGGCTATAAGTGGGCAGCCCCAGCATTTT. Translated, it gives CASSAGQGAISGQPQHF.

This chain uses TRBV5-8 with TRBJ1-2; 8 bases match TRBD1. With 3 bases clipped from V and 3 bases from J, the junction kept 4 bases outside the gene matches. The germline V gene encodes CDR1 SGHTS and CDR2 YDEGEE. The CDR3 totals 14 residues. The CDR3 sequence is CASSSLQGDYGYTF. CDR3 coding DNA: TGTGCCAGCAGCTCGCTACAGGGGGACTATGGCTACACCTTC.